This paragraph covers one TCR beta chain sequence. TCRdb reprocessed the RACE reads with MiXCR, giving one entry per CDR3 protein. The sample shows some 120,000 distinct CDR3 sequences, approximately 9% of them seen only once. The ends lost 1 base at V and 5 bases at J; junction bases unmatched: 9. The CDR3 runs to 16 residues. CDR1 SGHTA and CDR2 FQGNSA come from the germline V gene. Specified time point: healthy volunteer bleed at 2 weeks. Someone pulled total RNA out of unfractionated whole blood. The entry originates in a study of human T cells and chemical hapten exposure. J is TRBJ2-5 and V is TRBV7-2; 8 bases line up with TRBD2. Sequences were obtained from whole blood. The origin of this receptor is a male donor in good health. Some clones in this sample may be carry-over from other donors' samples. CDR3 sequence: CASSLEWRGARETQYF. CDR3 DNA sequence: TGTGCCAGCAGCTTAGAGTGGCGGGGGGCCCGGGAGACCCAGTACTTC.